This TCR beta chain was profiled in a study of monozygotic twins with inflammatory bowel disease. Total RNA input per TCR library was 3,500 to 4,500 ng. UMIs with a 6-nucleotide sample barcode were added by template switching. With the 5' RACE reads reprocessed, TCRdb shows one record per CDR3 protein and no DNA. The repertoire table contains roughly 330,000 distinct CDR3 sequences. Germline values: CDR1 SGHTA, CDR2 FQGNSA. The CDR3 is 15 amino acids. This rearrangement joins TRBV7-2 to TRBJ2-3; TCRdb indicates TRBD2, and absent DNA this call remains unverified. The source is a human donor with ulcerative colitis or Crohn's disease, or a healthy co-twin of an affected twin (not recorded which). Sequencing input: blood. This CDR3 reads CASSLHSGVPDTQYF.